Below are 25 T cell receptor beta chains sequenced from a single sample in a study of T cell responses to AZD1222 COVID-19 vaccine (dated by TCRdb to the early 2020s). The library was generated by the immunoSEQ multiplex PCR assay. The source is immuneACCESS, and TCRdb retained only in-frame sequences with V and J called. Part of the clones is not carried over; for the studies checked, unresolved V genes explain less than half of this, and the remainder is unexplained. The sample table records 100,000 to 150,000 clones; more than 80% of these occur just once. Around 4.4% of the sample is held by the ten biggest clonotypes. The sample's time point label, in plain terms: about 28 days (+/-7) after the second vaccine dose. The sample here was peripheral blood, taken 28 days after the second AZD1222 dose. The receptors derive from an adult who received the AZD1222 COVID-19 vaccine.

The chain carries TRBV30 and TRBJ1-4; a weak D match, TRBD1 (5 bases). The V gene's germline CDR1 is GTSNPN and CDR2 SVGIG (reference sequence). V was clipped by 1 base and J by 10 bases, with 19 bases between them. This CDR3 is 15 amino acids long. This CDR3 is CAWSGDGGRWGKLFF. CDR3 nucleotides: TGTGCCTGGAGTGGGGACGGAGGACGGTGGGGAAAACTGTTTTTT.

This chain connects TRBV5-1 to TRBJ1-2; 8 nucleotides match TRBD1. The length of the CDR3 is 13 residues. The germline V gene encodes CDR1 SGHRS and CDR2 YFSETQ. V lost 5 bases and J lost 6; bases outside the gene matches: 6. CDR3 nucleotides: TGCGCCAGCAGGGTAGCAGGGGGCGATGGCTACACCTTC. As protein: CASRVAGGDGYTF.

The genes are TRBV7-3 and TRBJ2-7; D might be TRBD2 (5 bases). Germline values: CDR1 SGHTA, CDR2 FQGTGA. Between the trimmed V and J ends, which lost 7 bases and 2 bases, there was a span of 21 bases. The CDR3 length is 16 residues. CDR3 in amino acids: CASTLGAPNLPYEQYF. The DNA for the CDR3 is TGTGCCAGCACCCTGGGAGCGCCGAACCTTCCCTACGAGCAGTACTTC.

The V gene is TRBV30, the J gene TRBJ1-5, with 8 positions matching TRBD1. After removal of 1 base from V and 9 bases from J, the junction contained 8 bases not matched to a gene. Germline CDR1 reads GTSNPN; CDR2 reads SVGIG (reference sequence). This CDR3 is 14 amino acids long. As DNA, the CDR3 is TGTGCCTGGAGTGGTAGGACAGGGACTTCGCCCCAGCATTTT. This encodes CAWSGRTGTSPQHF.

The chain joins TRBV6-1 to TRBJ2-3; TRBD1 agrees at 8 bases. With V trimmed by 4 bases and J by 4 bases, 10 bases remained unmatched. CDR1 is MNHNS and CDR2 is SASEGT in the germline V gene. CDR3 length: 16 amino acids. CDR3 region: CASSARSAGGSDTQYF. In DNA, the CDR3 is TGTGCCAGCAGTGCCCGGTCGGCAGGGGGCTCAGATACGCAGTATTTT.

CDR3 in amino acids: CASSHTSGGSYEQYF. CDR3 in DNA: TGCGCCAGCAGCCACACTAGCGGGGGCTCCTACGAGCAGTACTTC. The chain links TRBV4-1 to TRBJ2-7, with TRBD2 matching over 11 bases. The V segment lost 3 bases and the J segment 0 bases; nucleotides outside the gene matches: 1. The CDR3 covers 15 residues. The germline CDR1 and CDR2 sequences are MGHRA and YSYEKL.

This clone was seen once. The gene calls are TRBV19 and TRBJ1-1; 8 positions match TRBD1. The V gene's germline CDR1 is LNHDA and CDR2 SQIVND (reference sequence). This CDR3 is built from 13 residues. The V and J ends lost 7 bases and 5 bases, in that order; junction bases with no gene match: 6. The CDR3 nucleotides are TGTGCCAGTACCGACAGGGGTCGAACTGAAGCTTTCTTT. The encoded protein is CASTDRGRTEAFF.

This chain joins TRBV4-1 and TRBJ1-2; 8 nucleotides line up with TRBD1. The germline V gene has CDR1 MGHRA and CDR2 YSYEKL. CDR3 length: 15 amino acids. V was pared by 2 bases and J by 4 bases, with 6 bases of the junction left unmatched. DNA of the CDR3: TGCGCCAGCAGCCAAATTGGACAGGGCATCTATGGCTACACCTTC. Protein sequence: CASSQIGQGIYGYTF.

The rearrangement joins TRBV28 to TRBJ1-5, with TRBD1 matching over 9 bases. Trimming at V came to 4 bases and at J to 0 bases, leaving 13 bases not matched to a gene. From germline, CDR1 is MDHEN and CDR2 SYDVKM. The CDR3 length is 19 residues. CDR3 DNA: TGTGCCAGCAGTTCCCCCCTAGGGGGGACAGGGCATAGCAATCAGCCCCAGCATTTT. The encoded protein is CASSSPLGGTGHSNQPQHF.

The chain is built from TRBV6-5 and TRBJ1-2; possibly TRBD1 for D (5 bases). Germline values: CDR1 MNHEY, CDR2 SVGAGI. There are 12 residues in the CDR3. Trimming took 4 bases from V and 4 from J, leaving 7 bases between them. Here the CDR3 reads CASSWDGYGYTF. The CDR3 DNA reads TGTGCCAGCAGTTGGGACGGCTATGGCTACACCTTC.

V usage is TRBV9 and J usage is TRBJ2-2, with 15 bases identical to TRBD2. V lost 3 bases to trimming and J lost 5 bases; unmatched junction nucleotides: 11. The CDR3 covers 19 residues. From germline, CDR1 is SGDLS and CDR2 YYNGEE. CDR3 protein: CASSAHRTSGGASTGELFF. The CDR3 DNA is TGTGCCAGCAGCGCCCACCGGACTAGCGGGGGGGCCTCAACCGGGGAGCTGTTTTTT.

The V and J genes are TRBV27 and TRBJ2-3; 8 bases are a match to TRBD1. Germline loops: CDR1 MNHEY, CDR2 SMNVEV (reference sequence). The CDR3 runs 15 residues. The trim removed 6 bases at V and 3 bases at J, leaving 8 bases unmatched. The CDR3 is CASSPTGERTDTQYF. The CDR3 nucleotides are TGTGCCAGCAGCCCGACAGGGGAGAGGACAGATACGCAGTATTTT.

The chain recombines TRBV5-1 with TRBJ2-1, with D perhaps TRBD2 (5 bases). Germline V gene lookup returns CDR1 SGHRS and CDR2 YFSETQ. The V gene lost 5 bases and the J gene lost 6 bases, with 9 bases spanning the gap. The CDR3 consists of 12 residues. CDR3 coding DNA: TGCGCCAGCAGGTCGGGATTCAATGAGCAGTTCTTC. This encodes CASRSGFNEQFF.

The CDR3 sequence: CASSLGGGTGEKLFF. CDR3 nucleotide sequence: TGTGCCAGCAGCTTAGGGGGAGGGACAGGTGAAAAACTGTTTTTT. J is TRBJ1-4 and V is TRBV7-2; 8 nucleotides match TRBD1. V lost 1 base to trimming and J lost 7 bases; unmatched junction nucleotides: 5. The CDR3 is 15 residues long. Germline V gene data show CDR1 as SGHTA and CDR2 as FQGNSA.

The chain combines TRBV13 with TRBJ1-2; 7 nucleotides agree with TRBD1. Germline V gene sequence: CDR1 PRHDT, CDR2 FYEKMQ (reference sequence). The CDR3 has 14 residues. V was pared by 6 bases and J by 2 bases, with 6 bases of the junction left unmatched. The CDR3 reads CASRQRTGNYGYTF. DNA of the CDR3: TGTGCCAGCAGACAAAGGACAGGCAACTATGGCTACACCTTC.

The chain couples TRBV14 to TRBJ1-1; 7 nucleotides match TRBD1. CDR1 and CDR2 (germline): SGHDN, FVKESK. Trimming cost V 4 bases and J 6 bases; bases outside gene matches: 8. The CDR3 covers 14 residues. The CDR3 reads CASSLQTGSAEAFF. DNA of the CDR3: TGTGCCAGCAGCCTCCAGACAGGGAGCGCTGAAGCTTTCTTT.

The chain uses TRBV4-1 and TRBJ1-5, with 8 bases that match TRBD1. This CDR3 contains 14 residues. V trimming: 5 bases; J trimming: 5 bases; junction bases outside the gene matches: 5. The germline CDR1 and CDR2 sequences are MGHRA and YSYEKL. The CDR3 bases are TGCGCCAGCAGCGAGACAGGGGATTATCAGCCCCAGCATTTT. Encoded protein: CASSETGDYQPQHF.

The chain employs TRBV30 and TRBJ2-3, with a possible D match to TRBD2 (6 bases). CDR1 and CDR2 from the germline V gene are GTSNPN and SVGIG (reference sequence). The ends were cut back, 4 bases at V and 1 base at J, with 12 bases in the middle. The CDR3 consists of 14 residues. The CDR3 coding sequence is TGTGCCTGGACTTCGGGGGTAGGCACAGATACGCAGTATTTT. Its protein product is CAWTSGVGTDTQYF.

The V and J genes are TRBV5-1 and TRBJ2-7; D might be TRBD2 (5 bases). This CDR3 has 13 residues. V dropped 3 bases and J dropped 3 bases, with 10 bases sitting between them. CDR1 SGHRS and CDR2 YFSETQ come from the germline V gene. The CDR3 spells CASSSGRDYEQYF. DNA for the CDR3: TGCGCCAGCAGCTCAGGACGGGACTACGAGCAGTACTTC.

The V and J genes are TRBV3-1 (or the pseudogene TRBV3-2) and TRBJ1-6; D not resolved. V was clipped by 1 base and J by 5 bases, with 6 bases between them. The CDR3 sequence is 14 residues long. Germline V gene sequence: CDR1 LGHDT, CDR2 YNNKEL (reference sequence). The CDR3 region is CASSQGMNNSPLHF. DNA of the CDR3: TGTGCCAGCAGCCAAGGAATGAATAATTCACCCCTCCACTTT.

J is TRBJ1-1 and V is TRBV6-2 or TRBV6-3; D not resolved. CDR3 length: 13 residues. Germline assignment: CDR1 MNHEY and CDR2 SVGEGT. V was trimmed by 6 bases and J by 8 bases, leaving 16 bases between them. The CDR3 sequence is CASSHPPVEEAFF. The CDR3 region has the DNA TGTGCCAGCAGCCACCCCCCAGTTGAGGAAGCTTTCTTT.

This clone was seen once. The V and J genes are TRBV12-3 or TRBV12-4 and TRBJ2-5, with 9 positions matching TRBD1. The CDR3 extends over 13 amino acids. Unmatched junction bases numbered 4, after V lost 6 bases and J lost 5 bases. The CDR3 nucleotides read TGTGCCAGCAGACGGACAGGGGAGGAGACCCAGTACTTC. Its translation: CASRRTGEETQYF.

This chain joins TRBV3-1 (or the pseudogene TRBV3-2) and TRBJ1-1, with D hard to call. CDR3 length equals 13 residues. Per the germline V gene, CDR1 is LGHDT and CDR2 is YNNKEL (reference sequence). Trimming pared 6 bases from V and 7 bases from J, leaving 15 bases between. The CDR3 region is CASSLRSRGEAFF. CDR3 bases: TGTGCCAGCAGTCTCAGGTCTCGGGGTGAAGCTTTCTTT.

CDR3 in amino acids: CASEKGGEQYF. CDR3 sequence (DNA): TGTGCCAGCGAGAAAGGGGGGGAGCAGTACTTC. The chain couples TRBV12-3 or TRBV12-4 to TRBJ2-7; D is possibly TRBD1 or TRBD2 (6 bases each). CDR3 length: 11 residues. V lost 8 bases, J lost 7 bases, and 12 bases lay in between.

This clone was observed a handful of times. The rearrangement links TRBV24-1 to TRBJ1-2, with D maybe TRBD1 (6 bases). The germline gives CDR1 KGHDR, CDR2 SFDVKD. The CDR3 has 16 residues. V was cut by 4 bases and J by 4 bases, with 18 bases left in between. CDR3 in amino acids: CATSESGGGSIYGYTF. In nucleotides, the CDR3 is TGTGCCACCAGTGAGTCGGGCGGGGGCAGTATCTATGGCTACACCTTC.